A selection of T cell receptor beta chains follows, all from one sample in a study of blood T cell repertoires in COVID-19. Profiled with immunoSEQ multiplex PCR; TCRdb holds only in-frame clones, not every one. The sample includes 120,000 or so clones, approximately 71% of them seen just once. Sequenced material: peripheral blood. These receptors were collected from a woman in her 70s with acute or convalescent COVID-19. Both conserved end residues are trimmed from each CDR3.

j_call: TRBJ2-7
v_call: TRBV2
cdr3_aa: ASSVRTGSYEQY

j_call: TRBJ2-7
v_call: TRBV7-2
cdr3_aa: ASSLRQGESYEQY

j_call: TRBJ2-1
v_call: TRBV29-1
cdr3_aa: SVEELSYNEQF

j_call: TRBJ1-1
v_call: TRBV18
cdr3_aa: ASSPPDNLVNTEAF

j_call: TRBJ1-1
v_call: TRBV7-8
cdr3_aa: ASSLNPSEAF

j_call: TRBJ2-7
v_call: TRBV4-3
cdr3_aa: ASSQDRDVSYEQY

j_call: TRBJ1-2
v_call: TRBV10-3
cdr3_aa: AISDPLRGAQTYGYT

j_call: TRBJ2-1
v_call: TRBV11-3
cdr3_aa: ASSLGGGSYNEQF

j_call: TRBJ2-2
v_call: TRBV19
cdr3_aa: ASSIGQGDGELF

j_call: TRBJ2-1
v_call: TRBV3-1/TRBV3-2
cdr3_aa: ASRQGPSSYNEQF

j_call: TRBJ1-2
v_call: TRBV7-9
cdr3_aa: ASSYQAGEYYGYT

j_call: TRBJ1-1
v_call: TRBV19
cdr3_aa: ASSIVEGNTEAF

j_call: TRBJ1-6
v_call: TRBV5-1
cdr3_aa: ASSSHGFDIGGSYNSPLH

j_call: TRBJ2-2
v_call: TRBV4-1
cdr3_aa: ASSQVGTGYTGELF

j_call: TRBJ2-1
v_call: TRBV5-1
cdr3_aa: ASSAGNEQF

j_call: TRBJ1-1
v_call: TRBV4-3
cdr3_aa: ASSQEYRTKNTEAF

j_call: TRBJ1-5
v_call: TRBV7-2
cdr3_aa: ASSVTGDQPQH

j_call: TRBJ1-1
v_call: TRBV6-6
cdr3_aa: ATKGEWSEAF

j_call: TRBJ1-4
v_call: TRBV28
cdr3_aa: ASSLGQNNNEKLF

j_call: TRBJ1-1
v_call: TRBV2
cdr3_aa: ASTTKLDTEAF

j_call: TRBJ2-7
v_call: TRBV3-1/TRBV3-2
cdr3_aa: ASSQGTGGRYEQY

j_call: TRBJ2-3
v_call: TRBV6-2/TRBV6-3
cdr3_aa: ASSLGRGRVDTQY

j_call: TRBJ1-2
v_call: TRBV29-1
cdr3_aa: SVGSGQGYGYT

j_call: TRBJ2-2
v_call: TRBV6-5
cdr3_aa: ASSRQGPNTGELF

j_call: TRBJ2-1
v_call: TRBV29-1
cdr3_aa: SVRQGTAVGNEQF

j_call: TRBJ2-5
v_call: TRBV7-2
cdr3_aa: ASSLSQSPQY

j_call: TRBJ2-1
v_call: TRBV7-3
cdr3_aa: ASSLYVNNEQF

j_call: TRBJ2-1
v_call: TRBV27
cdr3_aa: ASRRAGMGEQF

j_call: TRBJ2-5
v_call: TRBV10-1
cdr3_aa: ASSESGQGGETQY

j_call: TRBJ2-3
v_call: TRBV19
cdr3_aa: ASSIQGRSTDTQY

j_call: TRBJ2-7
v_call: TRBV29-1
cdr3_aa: SATTSGRWSEQY

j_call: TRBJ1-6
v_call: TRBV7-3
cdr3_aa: ASSLDGSSPLH